These 22 T cell receptor beta chains were sequenced from one sample in a study of blood T cell repertoires in COVID-19. Assay: immunoSEQ multiplex PCR; the TCRdb copy retains only in-frame clones and omits some. Of 45,000 to 65,000 clones in the sample, 90% were seen once. The source material was peripheral blood. The source of these receptors is a human donor in a cohort sampled during active COVID-19.

With regard to this clone: One end of the junction varies from germline; a read error may be responsible. The V gene is TRBV6-6, the J gene TRBJ1-1, with a tentative D call TRBD1 (5 bases). This CDR3 comprises 12 residues. The germline V gene encodes CDR1 MNHNY and CDR2 SVGAGI (reference sequence). DNA for the CDR3: TGTGCCGGCAGGACAAAGAACACTGAAGCTTTCTTT. It codes for CAGRTKNTEAFF.

V is TRBV11-2 and J is TRBJ1-2; D not certain. CDR1 and CDR2 from the germline V gene are SGHAT and FQNNGV. V lost 4 bases to trimming and J lost 6 bases, with 12 bases between them. The CDR3 length is 13 residues. DNA for the CDR3: TGTGCCAGCAGCTACCTGGGCGGGAATGGCTACACCTTC. This gives the protein CASSYLGGNGYTF.

This chain uses TRBV2 with TRBJ1-1, with unresolved D. V was shortened by 4 bases and J by 5 bases, with 11 bases between the two germline ends. The CDR3 consists of 13 residues. The germline V gene encodes CDR1 SNHLY and CDR2 FYNNEI. The CDR3 loop reads CASSVTPGTEAFF. The CDR3 DNA follows: TGTGCCAGCAGTGTTACCCCGGGGACTGAAGCTTTCTTT.

The chain uses TRBV5-6 and TRBJ1-1; no clear D gene. Germline V CDR1 and CDR2: SGHDT, YYEEEE. This CDR3 is built from 15 residues. Trimming left V 4 bases short and J 0 bases short, with 13 bases between. The CDR3 loop is CASSRSGLMNTEAFF. CDR3 nucleotide sequence: TGTGCCAGCAGCCGATCTGGGCTAATGAACACTGAAGCTTTCTTT. The whole variable domain, remainder taken from reference TRBV5-6 and TRBJ1-1, is DAGVTQSPTHLIKTRGQQVTLRCSPKSGHDTVSWYQQALGQGPQFIFQYYEEEERQRGNFPDRFSGHQFPNYSSELNVNALLLGDSALYLCASSRSGLMNTEAFFGQGTRLTVV.

The V call is TRBV16, the J call TRBJ1-4, with D uncertain. The V and J ends lost 0 bases and 8 bases respectively, with 13 bases between them. The CDR3 length is 15 residues. Germline V gene data show CDR1 as KGHSY and CDR2 as FQNENV. CDR3 DNA: TGTGCCAGCAGCCAATCGGCACTCCCAGGCGAAAAACTGTTTTTT. Its protein product is CASSQSALPGEKLFF.

The J gene is TRBJ2-7, the V gene TRBV12-3 or TRBV12-4; D is possibly TRBD1 (6 bases). CDR3 size: 13 residues. Trimming took 6 bases from V and 3 from J, leaving 12 bases between them. CDR3 region: CASSLQGDYEQYF. DNA of the CDR3: TGTGCCAGCAGCCTACAGGGAGACTACGAGCAGTACTTC.

This chain links TRBV28 with TRBJ1-4, with D unclear. The CDR3 covers 14 residues. V shed 3 bases and J shed 0 bases, with 5 bases lying between them. Germline assignment: CDR1 MDHEN and CDR2 SYDVKM. The CDR3 sequence: CASSFSATNEKLFF. CDR3 coding DNA: TGTGCCAGCAGTTTTTCTGCAACTAATGAAAAACTGTTTTTT.

The chain couples TRBV11-2 to TRBJ1-3, with 9 bases aligning to TRBD1. Germline lookup yields CDR1 SGHAT and CDR2 FQNNGV. The junction had 7 bases not matched to a gene; V was cut back by 6 bases and J by 7 bases. The CDR3 sequence is 14 residues long. In DNA, the CDR3 is TGTGCCAGCAGACCGGGACAGGGTAGCAACACCATATATTTT. Protein product: CASRPGQGSNTIYF.

The chain is built from TRBV28 and TRBJ1-2; 7 positions match TRBD1. V shed 6 bases, J shed 6 bases, and the junction held 7 bases outside the gene matches. The CDR3 is made up of 13 amino acids. Germline CDR1 is MDHEN and CDR2 is SYDVKM. The DNA for the CDR3 is TGTGCCAGCAGCCCCGGACAGGCAGATGGCTACACCTTC. Translating gives CASSPGQADGYTF.

J is TRBJ1-2 and V is TRBV2; TRBD1 might be the D (6 bases). The CDR3 is 14 residues long. CDR1 is SNHLY and CDR2 is FYNNEI in the germline V gene. Deletions cut 4 bases from V and 0 bases from J, with 9 bases between. Here the CDR3 reads CASSGDTPNYGYTF. The CDR3 nucleotides are TGTGCCAGCAGTGGGGACACTCCTAACTATGGCTACACCTTC.

V usage is TRBV28 and J usage is TRBJ2-2; no definite D call. Germline V lookup: CDR1 MDHEN, CDR2 SYDVKM. This CDR3 spans 12 amino acids. The germline V and J ends were trimmed by 2 bases and 6 bases, with 4 bases remaining between them. The CDR3 sequence: CASSLVAGELFF. CDR3 DNA: TGTGCCAGCAGTTTAGTAGCCGGGGAGCTGTTTTTT.

This clone was picked up a small number of times. The J gene is TRBJ1-4, the V gene TRBV10-1; possibly TRBD1 for D (6 bases). V gave up 4 bases and J gave up 6 bases, with 15 bases separating them. This CDR3 contains 15 residues. Germline V CDR1 and CDR2: WNHNN, SYGVQD (reference sequence). CDR3 in amino acids: CASSVGTGTDEKLFF. The CDR3 DNA reads TGCGCCAGCAGTGTCGGAACAGGGACGGATGAAAAACTGTTTTTT.

V usage is TRBV5-1 and J usage is TRBJ1-5; D is ambiguous. Germline CDR1 SGHRS, CDR2 YFSETQ. The CDR3 has 14 amino acids. With 0 bases removed from V and 5 bases from J, the gap between germline ends came to 9 bases. The DNA of the CDR3 is TGCGCCAGCAGCTTGGAATGGAGTGATCAGCCCCAGCATTTT. Its protein is CASSLEWSDQPQHF.

Here the CDR3 reads CAMDDGREAEEQYF. The CDR3 nucleotides read TGTGCGATGGATGACGGGAGGGAAGCAGAGGAGCAGTACTTC. The V and J genes are TRBV7-9 and TRBJ2-7, with 8 bases aligning to TRBD2. Germline V gives CDR1 SEHNR, CDR2 FQNEAQ (reference sequence). This CDR3 is built from 14 residues.

This chain uses TRBV28 with TRBJ2-7; 14 bases fit TRBD2. The length of the CDR3 is 17 residues. Per germline, CDR1 MDHEN and CDR2 SYDVKM. Trimming at V came to 5 bases and at J to 6 bases, leaving 12 bases not matched to a gene. The CDR3 DNA follows: TGTGCCAGCAGTACCTTGACTAGCGGGAGGGCCGGGGGCGAGCAGTACTTC. Translation gives CASSTLTSGRAGGEQYF.

V usage is TRBV2 and J usage is TRBJ1-1, with D uncertain. This CDR3 region has 14 residues. Trimming removed 11 bases at V and 1 base at J, with 17 bases between. The germline V gene has CDR1 SNHLY and CDR2 FYNNEI. The CDR3 region has the DNA TGTGCCGTCCCCCCCGGGGTGGCGAACACTGAAGCTTTCTTT. Its protein is CAVPPGVANTEAFF. The variable domain in full, completed from reference TRBV2 and TRBJ1-1, reads EPEVTQTPSHQVTQMGQEVILRCVPISNHLYFYWYRQILGQKVEFLVSFYNNEISEKSEIFDDQFSVERPDGSNFTLKIRSTKLEDSAMYFCAVPPGVANTEAFFGQGTRLTVV.

The V and J genes are TRBV28 and TRBJ2-7; a possible D gene is TRBD2 (5 bases). CDR3 size: 13 residues. Germline V CDR1 and CDR2: MDHEN, SYDVKM. Trimming shortened V by 10 bases and J by 5 bases, and 18 bases separated the two germline ends. CDR3 nucleotide sequence: TGTGCCACCGTCACTAGTCCCAGCGACGAGCAGTACTTC. This codes for CATVTSPSDEQYF. The full variable domain, its missing parts supplied by reference TRBV28 and TRBJ2-7, is DVKVTQSSRYLVKRTGEKVFLECVQDMDHENMFWYRQDPGLGLRLIYFSYDVKMKEKGDIPEGYSVSREKKERFSLILESASTNQTSMYLCATVTSPSDEQYFGPGTRLTVT.

This chain uses TRBV9 with TRBJ2-5; D possibly corresponds to TRBD2 (6 bases). In germline, CDR1 is SGDLS, CDR2 YYNGEE. V lost 2 bases and J lost 5, with 13 bases in between. This CDR3 is built from 14 residues. For the CDR3, the DNA is TGTGCCAGCAGCGTCACGGGGGAGGTCGAGACCCAGTACTTC. It translates to CASSVTGEVETQYF.

The chain combines TRBV11-2 with TRBJ2-7; a possible D gene is TRBD1 (7 bases). V was shortened by 5 bases and J by 7 bases, with 21 bases between the two germline ends. The germline V gene encodes CDR1 SGHAT and CDR2 FQNNGV. CDR3 length equals 15 residues. The CDR3 DNA reads TGTGCCAGCAGCGATTTCCAGGGGGGAGAGAAAGAGCAGTACGTC. Protein sequence: CASSDFQGGEKEQYV.

The chain's CDR3 is CASSMREGAHGYTF. CDR3 DNA: TGTGCCAGCAGCATGCGGGAAGGGGCGCATGGCTACACCTTC. V usage is TRBV5-6 and J usage is TRBJ1-2; a possible D gene is TRBD1 (5 bases). V shed 4 bases and J shed 6 bases, with 16 bases lying between them. In germline, CDR1 is SGHDT, CDR2 YYEEEE. This CDR3 has 14 amino acids. The full variable domain, its missing parts supplied by reference TRBV5-6 and TRBJ1-2, is DAGVTQSPTHLIKTRGQQVTLRCSPKSGHDTVSWYQQALGQGPQFIFQYYEEEERQRGNFPDRFSGHQFPNYSSELNVNALLLGDSALYLCASSMREGAHGYTFGSGTRLTVV.

The CDR3 nucleotides are TGTGCCAGCAGTTCCGACAGGGGCCAAGAGACCCAGTACTTC. This encodes CASSSDRGQETQYF. The genes are TRBV28 and TRBJ2-5, with 8 bases matching TRBD1. The CDR3 is 14 residues long. The germline V gene encodes CDR1 MDHEN and CDR2 SYDVKM. V was clipped by 4 bases and J by 1 base; unmatched bases: 2. The whole variable domain, filled in from reference TRBV28 and TRBJ2-5, reads DVKVTQSSRYLVKRTGEKVFLECVQDMDHENMFWYRQDPGLGLRLIYFSYDVKMKEKGDIPEGYSVSREKKERFSLILESASTNQTSMYLCASSSDRGQETQYFGPGTRLLVL.

This rearrangement joins TRBV15 to TRBJ2-1; 8 nucleotides align to TRBD1. Germline assignment: CDR1 LNHNV and CDR2 YYDKDF (reference sequence). The junction had 4 bases not matched to a gene; V was cut back by 2 bases and J by 4 bases. The CDR3 extends over 15 amino acids. CDR3 DNA: TGTGCCACCAGCAGATCCGGGACAGGATACAATGAGCAGTTCTTC. This translates into CATSRSGTGYNEQFF.